The present entry profiles one T cell receptor (beta chain) with its context. This specimen comes from a study of early T cells in non-severe SARS-CoV-2 infection. Background on the study: From unsorted whole blood, bulk RNA was sequenced, and the chains remained unpaired.

Attachment of unique molecular identifiers to individual cDNA molecules was performed. TCRdb re-called the 5' RACE reads through MiXCR, storing one row per CDR3 protein. The repertoire has 75,000 to 95,000 distinct CDR3 sequences, approximately 16% of them found once; the top ten carry 5.1%. Between the trimmed V and J ends, which lost 4 bases and 6 bases, there was a span of 15 bases. Germline values: CDR1 SGHDT, CDR2 YYEEEE. The CDR3 length is 14 residues. The TCR sequence derives from an adult who was a healthcare worker with PCR-confirmed SARS-CoV-2 infection or an uninfected control (not recorded which). This rearrangement joins TRBV5-6 to TRBJ2-3, with a weak D call TRBD1 (6 bases). Sequences were derived from whole blood, sampled at baseline. CDR3 DNA sequence: TGTGCCAGCAGCGGAGACAGGTTCTACGATACGCAGTATTTT. Translated: CASSGDRFYDTQYF.